This is a list of T cell receptor beta chains from one sample in a study of blood T cell repertoires in COVID-19. Method: immunoSEQ multiplex PCR; TCRdb's copy keeps in-frame clones and lacks some. The profile shows around 190,000 clones, roughly nine tenths of them singletons. Sequenced material: peripheral blood. The receptors originated from a man younger than 30 who had recovered from COVID-19. The CDR3 runs from the conserved cysteine through the conserved F or W. The D gene is left open where the match is weak. Clone size is given for some rows only: seen once, a few or many times, or a class if the clone is expanded.

cdr3_aa cdr3_nt d_call j_call v_call clone_size
CASSFSYEQYF TGTGCCAGCAGTTTTAGTTATGAGCAGTACTTC - TRBJ2-7 TRBV28 -
CASSLSEGGSYNEQFF TGCGCCAGCAGCTTGTCTGAGGGAGGATCCTACAATGAGCAGTTCTTC - TRBJ2-1 TRBV5-1 -
CASSTVYQGSGANVLTF TGCGCCAGCAGCACGGTATACCAGGGGTCTGGGGCCAACGTCCTGACTTTC - TRBJ2-6 TRBV5-1 -
CASDYRNTEAFF TGTGCCAGCGATTACAGGAACACTGAAGCTTTCTTT - TRBJ1-1 TRBV6-5 -
CATAGNSGNTIYF TGTGCCACCGCAGGTAATTCTGGAAACACCATATATTTT - TRBJ1-3 TRBV10-3 -
CASSVGLAGSEQFF TGCGCCAGCAGCGTAGGACTAGCGGGAAGTGAGCAGTTCTTC TRBD2 TRBJ2-1 TRBV5-1 -
CASSPDGGQGFNEQFF TGTGCCAGCAGTCCCGACGGGGGACAGGGGTTCAATGAGCAGTTCTTC TRBD1 TRBJ2-1 TRBV28 -
CASSEGTLGYEQYF TGTGCCAGCAGCGAGGGGACACTAGGCTACGAGCAGTACTTC - TRBJ2-7 TRBV5-4 -
CASSRTGGVQPQHF TGTGCCAGCAGCAGGACAGGGGGCGTTCAGCCCCAGCATTTT TRBD1 TRBJ1-5 TRBV28 large
CAISSSYEQYF TGTGCCATCAGCTCCTCTTACGAGCAGTACTTC - TRBJ2-7 TRBV10-3 -
CASRSADIQYF TGCGCCAGCCGGAGTGCGGACATTCAGTACTTC - TRBJ2-4 TRBV5-1 -
CAWSSDNYNEQFF TGTGCCTGGAGTAGTGACAACTACAATGAGCAGTTCTTC - TRBJ2-1 TRBV30 -
CASSYEPGQVLYGYTF TGTGCCAGCAGTTATGAGCCGGGACAGGTCCTCTATGGCTACACCTTC TRBD1 TRBJ1-2 TRBV5-5 few
CASSGGLAGLETQYF TGTGCCAGCAGTGGGGGGCTAGCGGGACTTGAGACCCAGTACTTC TRBD2 TRBJ2-5 TRBV27 -
CASSPGLAVYEQYF TGCGCCAGCAGCCCGGGACTAGCGGTTTACGAGCAGTACTTC TRBD2 TRBJ2-7 TRBV10-2 few
CASSVLTANTEAFF TGTGCCAGCAGCGTTTTGACAGCGAACACTGAAGCTTTCTTT - TRBJ1-1 TRBV9 -
CASSGLRNTEAFF TGTGCCAGCAGCGGGCTCAGGAACACTGAAGCTTTCTTT - TRBJ1-1 TRBV7-3 once
CASGRAGGGETQYF TGTGCCAGCGGCCGGGCGGGAGGGGGAGAGACCCAGTACTTC TRBD2 TRBJ2-5 TRBV7-2 once
CASSLSQGANYEQYF TGTGCTAGCAGCTTATCACAAGGGGCGAACTACGAGCAGTACTTC - TRBJ2-7 TRBV7-7 few
CASSLGVTGSSPLHF TGTGCCAGCAGTTTAGGAGTGACAGGGTCATCACCCCTCCACTTT TRBD1 TRBJ1-6 TRBV28 -
CASSLGGTPTPQETQYF TGCGCCAGCAGCTTGGGTGGGACACCTACCCCCCAAGAGACCCAGTACTTC - TRBJ2-5 TRBV5-1 -
CASSLRGLDWIGELFF TGTGCCAGCAGCTTGAGGGGACTGGATTGGATCGGGGAGCTGTTTTTT - TRBJ2-2 TRBV5-4 -
CASSPGSRETQYF TGTGCCAGCTCACCAGGGAGCAGAGAGACCCAGTACTTC - TRBJ2-5 TRBV18 -
CASSQFRRAIYSNQPQHF TGCGCCAGCAGTCAATTCCGGAGGGCGATTTATAGCAATCAGCCCCAGCATTTT - TRBJ1-5 TRBV23-1 -
CASSLDVRRDREQYF TGTGCCAGCAGCTTAGACGTGCGCCGGGACAGGGAGCAGTACTTC TRBD1 TRBJ2-7 TRBV7-2 -
CASSISQVGGYTF TGTGCCAGTAGTATCTCTCAGGTTGGTGGCTACACCTTC - TRBJ1-2 TRBV19 -
CASSSGDSSYEQYF TGTGCCAGTAGTTCAGGGGATAGCTCCTACGAGCAGTACTTC - TRBJ2-7 TRBV19 -
CSVEGPRGLLYGYTF TGCAGCGTCGAAGGACCCCGGGGACTTCTCTATGGCTACACCTTC - TRBJ1-2 TRBV29-1 -
CASSQAPGHFPEVRNQPQHF TGTGCCAGCAGCCAAGCCCCGGGACACTTTCCCGAAGTACGCAATCAGCCCCAGCATTTT - TRBJ1-5 TRBV4-2 once
CASSLDGLYRGYQETQYF TGTGCCAGCAGCTTGGATGGCCTCTACAGGGGGTACCAAGAGACCCAGTACTTC TRBD1 TRBJ2-5 TRBV5-5 -
CASSSGRGSYEQYF TGTGCCAGCAGTTCCGGGAGAGGATCTTACGAGCAGTACTTC - TRBJ2-7 TRBV2 -
CASSLRGSTDTQYF TGTGCCAGCAGCCTTAGAGGGAGCACAGATACGCAGTATTTT - TRBJ2-3 TRBV6-5 -
CASSLEENTGELFF TGTGCCAGCAGCTTAGAGGAGAACACCGGGGAGCTGTTTTTT - TRBJ2-2 TRBV7-3 -
CASSRTGDRGSGNTIYF TGTGCCAGCAGTCGAACGGGGGACAGGGGATCTGGAAACACCATATATTTT TRBD1 TRBJ1-3 TRBV6-6 -
CATSRDGSFTEAFF TGTGCCACCAGCAGAGATGGGAGTTTCACTGAAGCTTTCTTT - TRBJ1-1 TRBV15 -
CASSFYPGGFEAFF TGTGCCAGCAGTTTTTATCCAGGGGGCTTTGAAGCTTTCTTT TRBD1 TRBJ1-1 TRBV27 -
CASSSGRENQPQHF TGTGCCAGCAGCTCCGGACGGGAAAATCAGCCCCAGCATTTT - TRBJ1-5 TRBV5-6 -